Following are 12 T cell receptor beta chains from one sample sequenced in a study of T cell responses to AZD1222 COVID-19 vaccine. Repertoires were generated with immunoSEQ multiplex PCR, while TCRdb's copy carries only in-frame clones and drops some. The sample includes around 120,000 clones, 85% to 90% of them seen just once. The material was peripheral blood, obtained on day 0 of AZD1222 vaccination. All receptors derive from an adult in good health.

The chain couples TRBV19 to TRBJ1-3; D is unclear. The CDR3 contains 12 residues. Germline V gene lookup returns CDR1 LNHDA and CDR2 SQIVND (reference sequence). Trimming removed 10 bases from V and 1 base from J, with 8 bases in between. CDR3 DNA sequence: TGTGCCACCAAAGGGTCTGGAAACACCATATATTTT. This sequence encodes CATKGSGNTIYF.

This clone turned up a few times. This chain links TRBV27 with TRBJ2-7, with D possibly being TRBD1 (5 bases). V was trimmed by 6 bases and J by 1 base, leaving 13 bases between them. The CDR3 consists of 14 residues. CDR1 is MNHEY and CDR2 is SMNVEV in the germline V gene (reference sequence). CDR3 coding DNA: TGTGCCAGCAGCCCTGGGCCAGGGTCCTACGAGCAGTACTTC. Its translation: CASSPGPGSYEQYF.

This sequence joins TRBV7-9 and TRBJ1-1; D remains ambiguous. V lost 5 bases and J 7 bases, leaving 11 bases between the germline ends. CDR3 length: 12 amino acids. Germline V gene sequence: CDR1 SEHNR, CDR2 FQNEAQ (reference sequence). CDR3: CASSNPDGEAFF. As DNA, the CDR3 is TGTGCCAGCAGCAACCCGGACGGTGAAGCTTTCTTT.

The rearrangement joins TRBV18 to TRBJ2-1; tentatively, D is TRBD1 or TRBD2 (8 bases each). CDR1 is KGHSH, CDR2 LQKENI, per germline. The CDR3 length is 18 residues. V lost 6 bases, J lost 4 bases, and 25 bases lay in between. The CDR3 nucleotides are TGTGCCAGCTCCCGCAACAGGGGGATGGGACTAGAATACAATGAGCAGTTCTTC. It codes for CASSRNRGMGLEYNEQFF.

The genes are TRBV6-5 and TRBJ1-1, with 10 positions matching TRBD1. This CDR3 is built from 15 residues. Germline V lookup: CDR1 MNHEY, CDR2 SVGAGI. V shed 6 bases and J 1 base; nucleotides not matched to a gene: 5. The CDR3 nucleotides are TGTGCCAGCAGCCCCGGGACAGGGGCGAACACTGAAGCTTTCTTT. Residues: CASSPGTGANTEAFF.

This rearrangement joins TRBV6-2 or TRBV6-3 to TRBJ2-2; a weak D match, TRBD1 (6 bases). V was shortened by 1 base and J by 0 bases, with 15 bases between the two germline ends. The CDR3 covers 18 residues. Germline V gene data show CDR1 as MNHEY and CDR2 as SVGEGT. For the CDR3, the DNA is TGTGCCAGCAGTTACTTGTACCTAGGACAGACGAACACCGGGGAGCTGTTTTTT. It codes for CASSYLYLGQTNTGELFF.

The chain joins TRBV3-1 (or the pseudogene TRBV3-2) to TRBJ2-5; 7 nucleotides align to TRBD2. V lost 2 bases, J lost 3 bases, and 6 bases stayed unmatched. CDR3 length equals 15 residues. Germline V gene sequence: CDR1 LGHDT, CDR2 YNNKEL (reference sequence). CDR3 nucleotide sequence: TGTGCCAGCAGCCAAAACGCTCGGGGGGAAGAGACCCAGTACTTC. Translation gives CASSQNARGEETQYF.

CDR3 loop: CASRLAGVTGELFF. The CDR3 DNA reads as TGTGCCAGCAGATTAGCGGGAGTAACCGGGGAGCTGTTTTTT. The gene calls are TRBV7-3 and TRBJ2-2, with 9 bases identical to TRBD2. This CDR3 comprises 14 residues. With 6 bases clipped from V and 5 bases from J, the junction kept 4 bases outside the gene matches. Germline CDR1 and CDR2: SGHTA and FQGTGA.

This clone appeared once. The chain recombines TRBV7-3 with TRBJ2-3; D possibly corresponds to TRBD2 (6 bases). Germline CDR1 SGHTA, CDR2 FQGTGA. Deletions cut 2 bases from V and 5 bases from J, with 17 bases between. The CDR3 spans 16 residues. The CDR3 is CASSLGPGGSVDTQYF. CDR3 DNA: TGTGCCAGCAGCTTAGGCCCTGGGGGGAGCGTAGATACGCAGTATTTT.

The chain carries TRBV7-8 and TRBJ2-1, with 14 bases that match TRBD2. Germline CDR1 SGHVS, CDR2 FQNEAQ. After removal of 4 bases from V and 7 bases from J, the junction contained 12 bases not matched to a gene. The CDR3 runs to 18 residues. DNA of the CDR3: TGTGCCAGCAGCTCATTGGGACTAGCGGGAGCGCCGGGAAATGAGCAGTTCTTC. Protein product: CASSSLGLAGAPGNEQFF.

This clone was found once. The CDR3 is CASSLGTGFSTDTQYF. CDR3 sequence (DNA): TGTGCCAGCAGCTTAGGGACAGGTTTTAGCACAGATACGCAGTATTTT. The chain recombines TRBV7-9 with TRBJ2-3, with TRBD1 matching 7 bases. V dropped 1 base and J dropped 0; count of bases not matched to a gene: 4. Looked up from germline, CDR1 is SEHNR and CDR2 is FQNEAQ (reference sequence). The CDR3 loop spans 16 amino acids.

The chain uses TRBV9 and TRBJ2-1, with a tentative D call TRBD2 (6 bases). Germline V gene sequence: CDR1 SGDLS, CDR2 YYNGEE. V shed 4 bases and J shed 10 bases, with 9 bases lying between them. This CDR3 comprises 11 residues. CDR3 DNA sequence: TGTGCCAGCAGCCCCAGCGGGGAGCAGTTCTTC. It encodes CASSPSGEQFF.